Below are 27 T cell receptor beta chains sequenced from a single sample in a study of shared clonotypes between healthy human individuals. Data came from immunoSEQ multiplex PCR; TCRdb stores just in-frame clones and leaves some out. The sample carries around 2,000,000 clones, less than 95% recorded once. Naive CD8 cells lacked CD45RO and underwent positive selection for CCR7, leaving out terminally differentiated effector memory CD45RA+ cells. Specimen: naive CD8+ T cells sorted from blood. The source of these receptors is a man younger than 35 in good health.

This clone was detected only once. This chain joins TRBV27 and TRBJ2-6, with a tentative D call TRBD1 (6 bases). The germline V gene encodes CDR1 MNHEY and CDR2 SMNVEV (reference sequence). The germline V and J ends were trimmed by 5 bases and 3 bases, with 14 bases remaining between them. The CDR3 loop spans 16 amino acids. For the CDR3, the DNA is TGTGCCAGCAGTCTTACAGGGAACTATGGGGCCAACGTCCTGACTTTC. This encodes CASSLTGNYGANVLTF.

This chain joins TRBV6-5 and TRBJ1-6; tentatively, D is TRBD1 (5 bases). Germline V gene lookup returns CDR1 MNHEY and CDR2 SVGAGI. The CDR3 has 14 residues. V was shortened by 0 bases and J by 13 bases, with 13 bases between the two germline ends. The CDR3 DNA is TGTGCCAGCAGTTACTCAGAGGGGTTTTCGCCCCTCCACTTT. Translating it yields CASSYSEGFSPLHF.

This rearrangement joins TRBV9 to TRBJ2-7; TRBD1 agrees at 8 bases. This CDR3 is 14 amino acids long. Germline CDR1 SGDLS, CDR2 YYNGEE. V shed 2 bases, J shed 4 bases, and the junction held 5 bases outside the gene matches. The CDR3 nucleotides are TGTGCCAGCAGCGTCTCAGGGGGCTGGTACGAGCAGTACTTC. Residues: CASSVSGGWYEQYF.

The chain joins TRBV10-3 to TRBJ2-1; D uncertain. CDR3 size: 14 residues. The V end was cut by 3 bases, the J end by 6 bases, with 12 bases between. Germline V gene lookup returns CDR1 ENHRY and CDR2 SYGVKD. Here the CDR3 reads CAISDQPSPNEQFF. The CDR3 nucleotides read TGTGCCATCAGTGACCAGCCTTCGCCCAATGAGCAGTTCTTC.

This chain uses TRBV28 with TRBJ1-1, with D perhaps matching TRBD1 (5 bases). In germline, CDR1 is MDHEN, CDR2 SYDVKM. Trimming removed 3 bases at V and 6 bases at J, with 14 bases between. This CDR3 spans 14 amino acids. CDR3 sequence reads: CASSFFSLGPEAFF. The CDR3 region has the DNA TGTGCCAGCAGTTTTTTCTCATTGGGACCTGAAGCTTTCTTT. The entire variable domain, with the rest obtained from reference TRBV28 and TRBJ1-1, is as follows: DVKVTQSSRYLVKRTGEKVFLECVQDMDHENMFWYRQDPGLGLRLIYFSYDVKMKEKGDIPEGYSVSREKKERFSLILESASTNQTSMYLCASSFFSLGPEAFFGQGTRLTVV.

The genes are TRBV30 and TRBJ2-5, with 12 bases matching TRBD2. Per the germline V gene, CDR1 is GTSNPN and CDR2 is SVGIG (reference sequence). The length of the CDR3 is 16 residues. With 3 bases clipped from V and 5 bases from J, the junction kept 10 bases outside the gene matches. The CDR3 reads CAWRGLTSGRSETQYF. DNA for the CDR3: TGTGCCTGGAGGGGATTGACTAGCGGGAGAAGCGAGACCCAGTACTTC. Complete variable domain (other parts from reference TRBV30 and TRBJ2-5): SQTIHQWPATLVQPVGSPLSLECTVEGTSNPNLYWYRQAAGRGLQLLFYSVGIGQISSEVPQNLSASRPQDRQFILSSKKLLLSDSGFYLCAWRGLTSGRSETQYFGPGTRLLVL.

The chain carries TRBV6-1 and TRBJ2-7, with 11 bases aligning to TRBD2. CDR3 length: 15 residues. Trimming at V came to 4 bases and at J to 2 bases, leaving 4 bases not matched to a gene. Germline V lookup: CDR1 MNHNS, CDR2 SASEGT. The CDR3 DNA reads as TGTGCCAGCAGTGTCGGGACTAGCGGAACCTACGAGCAGTACTTC. Its protein product is CASSVGTSGTYEQYF.

This chain links TRBV7-2 with TRBJ1-3; D gene uncertain. V dropped 5 bases and J dropped 9 bases, with 20 bases sitting between them. CDR1 SGHTA and CDR2 FQGNSA come from the germline V gene. The CDR3 has 15 amino acids. The CDR3 is CASSPRLSGRGTIYF. In nucleotides, the CDR3 is TGTGCCAGCAGCCCCCGCCTTAGCGGGCGCGGCACCATATATTTT.

V and J are TRBV4-1 and TRBJ2-1; TRBD1 or TRBD2 may be the D gene (6 bases each). V was clipped by 1 base and J by 14 bases, with 12 bases between them. The CDR3 sequence is 12 residues long. Germline CDR1 and CDR2: MGHRA and YSYEKL. The CDR3 bases are TGCGCCAGCAGCCAAGTAGGGCGGGACAAGTTCTTC. This codes for CASSQVGRDKFF.

The table lists this clone with a count of one. V gene TRBV7-8 combines with J gene TRBJ1-4; no reliable D call. The CDR3 has 16 residues. Looked up from germline, CDR1 is SGHVS and CDR2 is FQNEAQ. The germline V and J ends were trimmed by 2 bases and 6 bases, with 16 bases remaining between them. This chain's CDR3 is CASSLWFDGGDEKLFF. Written as DNA, the CDR3 is TGTGCCAGCAGCTTATGGTTTGACGGTGGGGATGAAAAACTGTTTTTT.

The genes are TRBV11-1 and TRBJ2-7; the D gene is possibly TRBD1 (5 bases). The CDR3 length is 14 residues. Germline values: CDR1 SGHAT, CDR2 FQDESV (reference sequence). Trimming removed 5 bases from V and 2 bases from J, with 13 bases in between. The CDR3 coding sequence is TGTGCCAGCAGCCCCTTGGGGCCCACCTACGAGCAGTACTTC. It codes for CASSPLGPTYEQYF.

The V and J genes are TRBV10-2 and TRBJ2-5; 14 positions match TRBD2. Germline assignment: CDR1 WSHSY and CDR2 SAAADI. The CDR3 extends over 16 amino acids. Trimming cost V 2 bases and J 3 bases; bases outside gene matches: 2. The CDR3 is CASSEPGLAGEETQYF. As DNA, the CDR3 is TGCGCCAGCAGTGAGCCGGGACTAGCGGGGGAAGAGACCCAGTACTTC.

The V call is TRBV6-5, the J call TRBJ2-5, with a tentative D call TRBD2 (6 bases). Germline V gene lookup returns CDR1 MNHEY and CDR2 SVGAGI. Trimming removed 0 bases from V and 5 bases from J, with 13 bases in between. The CDR3 contains 15 residues. The CDR3 DNA reads TGTGCCAGCAGTTACTCGGCTAGCGCCTATGAGACCCAGTACTTC. Protein sequence: CASSYSASAYETQYF.

The genes are TRBV27 and TRBJ2-2, with TRBD2 identical over 15 bases. The J segment lost 10 bases and the V segment lost 5 bases, leaving 5 bases of the junction unmatched. Germline lookup yields CDR1 MNHEY and CDR2 SMNVEV (reference sequence). The CDR3 totals 15 residues. CDR3 residues: CASSGLAGGLVELFF. In nucleotides, the CDR3 is TGTGCCAGCAGTGGACTAGCGGGAGGGCTTGTGGAGCTGTTTTTT.

V and J are TRBV27 and TRBJ2-1; D remains ambiguous. The ends were cut back, 2 bases at V and 0 bases at J, with 8 bases in the middle. There are 15 residues in the CDR3. Germline V gene lookup returns CDR1 MNHEY and CDR2 SMNVEV (reference sequence). The CDR3 sequence is CASSLAVPSYNEQFF. The CDR3, as DNA: TGTGCCAGCAGTTTAGCGGTCCCCTCCTACAATGAGCAGTTCTTC.

The chain carries TRBV27 and TRBJ2-1; 7 nucleotides align to TRBD1. V was clipped by 5 bases and J by 2 bases; unmatched bases: 3. CDR1 and CDR2 from the germline V gene are MNHEY and SMNVEV (reference sequence). The CDR3 is made up of 14 amino acids. This CDR3 is CASSPGQTYNEQFF. CDR3 nucleotides: TGTGCCAGCAGTCCGGGACAGACCTACAATGAGCAGTTCTTC.

As concerns this clone: The sample holds other DNA sequences that translate to the same CDR3. The chain is built from TRBV6-1 and TRBJ2-5, with D unclear. Germline V gene sequence: CDR1 MNHNS, CDR2 SASEGT. The CDR3 is made up of 9 amino acids. V was shortened by 6 bases and J by 5 bases, with 1 base between the two germline ends. The CDR3: CASSETQYF. The CDR3 DNA reads TGTGCCAGCAGCGAGACCCAGTACTTC.

The V call is TRBV27, the J call TRBJ2-5; D remains unclear. CDR1 MNHEY and CDR2 SMNVEV come from the germline V gene (reference sequence). CDR3 length: 13 residues. V lost 6 bases and J 5 bases, leaving 13 bases between the germline ends. The CDR3 nucleotides are TGTGCCAGCAGCCTAGGGTATCGGGAGACCCAGTACTTC. It yields the protein CASSLGYRETQYF.

The CDR3 DNA reads as TGTGCCAGCAGCTTGGCTGCGGCCATGGGTGAGCCCCAGCATTTT. This gives the protein CASSLAAAMGEPQHF. This chain uses TRBV5-6 with TRBJ1-5; D is unresolved. The germline V gene has CDR1 SGHDT and CDR2 YYEEEE. This CDR3 is 15 amino acids long. V was shortened by 0 bases and J by 8 bases, with 15 bases between the two germline ends.

This chain links TRBV4-3 with TRBJ2-1; 10 bases agree with TRBD2. The length of the CDR3 is 17 residues. V gave up 4 bases and J gave up 4 bases; unmatched junction bases: 10. CDR1 and CDR2 from the germline V gene are LGHNA and YSLEER. CDR3 bases: TGCGCCAGCAGCCCTGTCGGAGCGGGAGGGCTTTACAATGAGCAGTTCTTC. Protein product: CASSPVGAGGLYNEQFF.

The chain links TRBV2 to TRBJ2-7, with 12 bases identical to TRBD1. CDR1 and CDR2 from the germline V gene are SNHLY and FYNNEI. Trimming removed 3 bases from V and 2 bases from J; junction bases left unmatched: 5. The CDR3 loop spans 16 amino acids. The CDR3 loop is CASSERDRGQPYEQYF. The CDR3 nucleotides are TGTGCCAGCAGTGAGAGGGACAGGGGGCAGCCCTACGAGCAGTACTTC.

V and J are TRBV11-2 and TRBJ1-1; a possible D gene is TRBD1 (6 bases). This CDR3 comprises 11 residues. V shed 3 bases and J shed 9 bases, with 8 bases lying between them. Germline V gene data show CDR1 as SGHAT and CDR2 as FQNNGV. CDR3 sequence (DNA): TGTGCCAGCAGCTTCGGGGGGCAAGCTTTCTTT. Its translation: CASSFGGQAFF.

The CDR3 is CASSVGLAGGLYNEQFF. CDR3 in DNA: TGTGCCAGCAGTGTGGGACTAGCGGGGGGACTCTACAATGAGCAGTTCTTC. The V call is TRBV28, the J call TRBJ2-1; 15 nucleotides agree with TRBD2. V lost 5 bases and J lost 3; bases outside the gene matches: 5. Germline CDR1 reads MDHEN; CDR2 reads SYDVKM. The CDR3 is 17 amino acids.

The chain carries TRBV11-2 and TRBJ2-5; 10 bases fit TRBD1. Germline V gene sequence: CDR1 SGHAT, CDR2 FQNNGV. The CDR3 has 18 amino acids. Germline trimming cut 2 bases from V and 1 base from J; bases unmatched to any gene: 10. The CDR3 DNA reads TGTGCCAGCAGCTTAAGAAGGGGACAGGGGCTACTCCAAGAGACCCAGTACTTC. Residues: CASSLRRGQGLLQETQYF.

The rearrangement joins TRBV4-1 to TRBJ1-4; D is ambiguous. The CDR3 sequence is 13 residues long. Trimming took off 4 bases at V and 7 bases at J, with 10 bases between the two ends. CDR1 and CDR2 from the germline V gene are MGHRA and YSYEKL. The CDR3: CASSLENIEKLFF. The CDR3, as DNA: TGCGCCAGCAGCCTCGAGAATATTGAAAAACTGTTTTTT.

The rearrangement uses TRBV7-8 and TRBJ2-3; D unclear. V gave up 2 bases and J gave up 2 bases, with 14 bases separating them. Germline CDR1 reads SGHVS; CDR2 reads FQNEAQ. The CDR3 totals 16 residues. CDR3: CASSLLKGPITDTQYF. The CDR3 DNA sequence: TGTGCCAGCAGCTTATTAAAGGGTCCTATCACAGATACGCAGTATTTT. The full variable domain, rest sourced from reference TRBV7-8 and TRBJ2-3, is GAGVSQSPRYKVAKRGQDVALRCDPISGHVSLFWYQQALGQGPEFLTYFQNEAQLDKSGLPSDRFFAERPEGSVSTLKIQRTQQEDSAVYLCASSLLKGPITDTQYFGPGTRLTVL.

The chain combines TRBV7-8 with TRBJ2-7, with 8 bases identical to TRBD1. Per the germline V gene, CDR1 is SGHVS and CDR2 is FQNEAQ. This CDR3 is 13 amino acids long. J lost 3 bases, V lost 4 bases, and 2 bases had no gene match. The CDR3 nucleotides are TGTGCCAGCAGCTACACAGGGGGCTACGAGCAGTACTTC. Amino acids: CASSYTGGYEQYF.